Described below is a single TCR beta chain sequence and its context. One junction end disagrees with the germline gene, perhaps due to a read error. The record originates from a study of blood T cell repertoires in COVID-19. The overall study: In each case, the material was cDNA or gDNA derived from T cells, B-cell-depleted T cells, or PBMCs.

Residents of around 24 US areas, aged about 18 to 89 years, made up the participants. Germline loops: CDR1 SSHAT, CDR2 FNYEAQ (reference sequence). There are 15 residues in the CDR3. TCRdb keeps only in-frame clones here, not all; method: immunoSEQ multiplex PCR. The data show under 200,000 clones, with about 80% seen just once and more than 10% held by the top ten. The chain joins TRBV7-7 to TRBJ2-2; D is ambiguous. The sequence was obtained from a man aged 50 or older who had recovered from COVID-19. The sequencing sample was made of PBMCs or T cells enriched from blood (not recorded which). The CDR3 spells CASSLLGYNTGELFF. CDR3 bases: TGTGCTAGCAGCCTCCTAGGCTACAACACCGGGGAGCTGTTTTTT.